This TCR beta chain was documented in a study of CD8 T cells in ankylosing spondylitis. General study findings and limits: A CD8+ phenotype characterized the disease-linked clones, which were relatively rare in peripheral blood.

This clonotype has a count of ten or more. Its target is unknown. The junction had 2 bases not matched to a gene; V was cut back by 4 bases and J by 6 bases. Germline V gene lookup returns CDR1 SQVTM and CDR2 ANQGSEA. The CDR3 sequence is 11 residues long. Libraries of TCR beta came from quantitative 5'-RACE with molecular barcodes. TCRdb re-called the 5' RACE reads through MiXCR, storing one row per CDR3 protein. This sample has roughly 250,000 distinct CDR3 sequences, with 8% to 9.5% found just once. The receptor was isolated from a male donor with ankylosing spondylitis or in good health (not recorded which). The gene calls are TRBV29-1 and TRBJ2-7, with 8 bases identical to TRBD1. Sequenced sample: blood, either unsorted or a sorted T cell fraction (not recorded which). The DNA for the CDR3 is TGCAGCGTTGGAACAGGGGGCGAGCAGTACTTC. The encoded protein is CSVGTGGEQYF.